Below, 10 T cell receptor beta chains from the same sample are listed, as sequenced in a study of blood T cell repertoires in COVID-19. The protocol was immunoSEQ multiplex PCR, while the TCRdb copy is restricted to in-frame clones and leaves out a portion. The sample shows just over 350,000 clones, less than 90% of them seen only once. The specimen was PBMCs or T cells enriched from blood (not recorded which). The receptors shown here come from a woman in her twenties or thirties who had recovered from COVID-19.

The V and J genes are TRBV7-8 and TRBJ1-2; TRBD1 aligns across 8 bases. CDR1 is SGHVS, CDR2 FQNEAQ, per germline. The CDR3 runs 14 residues. With 5 bases clipped from V and 4 bases from J, the junction kept 6 bases outside the gene matches. DNA of the CDR3: TGTGCCAGCAGCGTGACAGGGGTGGGCTATGGCTACACCTTC. This gives the protein CASSVTGVGYGYTF.

As DNA, the CDR3 is TGCGCCAGCAGCCTTCGACCCCTAGACGTTACTAGCACAGATACGCAGTATTTT. Its translation: CASSLRPLDVTSTDTQYF. V is TRBV4-1 and J is TRBJ2-3, with D unresolved. The germline gives CDR1 MGHRA, CDR2 YSYEKL. The CDR3 runs to 18 residues. Trimming cost V 4 bases and J 0 bases, with 20 bases left between them.

The chain carries TRBV7-8 and TRBJ1-5; tentatively, D is TRBD1 (6 bases). The V end lost 4 bases, the J end lost 3 bases, and 13 bases lay between the germline ends. The CDR3 runs 15 residues. CDR1 is SGHVS, CDR2 FQNEAQ, per germline. The CDR3 nucleotides read TGTGCCAGCAGCTACCGCGGACAGCTCAATCAGCCCCAGCATTTT. Protein: CASSYRGQLNQPQHF.

This rearrangement joins TRBV7-8 to TRBJ2-7; D is unresolved. Germline CDR1 SGHVS, CDR2 FQNEAQ. V was trimmed by 5 bases and J by 6 bases, leaving 14 bases between them. The CDR3 extends over 13 amino acids. The CDR3 protein is CASSTYFGREQYF. CDR3 nucleotides: TGTGCCAGCAGCACCTACTTTGGGCGCGAGCAGTACTTC.

The CDR3 DNA is TGTGCCAGCAGTCCCCATCAGACGAACACCGGGGAGCTGTTTTTT. This codes for CASSPHQTNTGELFF. The chain carries TRBV27 and TRBJ2-2; D not certain. The CDR3 spans 15 residues. Trimming removed 5 bases from V and 0 bases from J, with 10 bases in between. The germline V gene encodes CDR1 MNHEY and CDR2 SMNVEV (reference sequence).

The rearrangement uses TRBV30 and TRBJ1-5, with D perhaps TRBD1 (5 bases). Trimming took off 2 bases at V and 4 bases at J, with 12 bases between the two ends. CDR3 length equals 14 residues. Germline CDR1 is GTSNPN and CDR2 is SVGIG (reference sequence). CDR3 sequence: CAWSTTGTNQPQHF. CDR3 coding DNA: TGTGCCTGGAGTACTACAGGTACTAATCAGCCCCAGCATTTT. Complete variable domain (other parts from reference TRBV30 and TRBJ1-5): SQTIHQWPATLVQPVGSPLSLECTVEGTSNPNLYWYRQAAGRGLQLLFYSVGIGQISSEVPQNLSASRPQDRQFILSSKKLLLSDSGFYLCAWSTTGTNQPQHFGDGTRLSIL.

V is TRBV10-3 and J is TRBJ1-1; 11 nucleotides match TRBD1. Germline lookup yields CDR1 ENHRY and CDR2 SYGVKD. V shed 6 bases and J 5 bases; nucleotides not matched to a gene: 5. The CDR3 is made up of 14 amino acids. The CDR3 DNA follows: TGTGCCATCAGGGGAGGGACAGGGGGAACTGAAGCTTTCTTT. The encoded protein is CAIRGGTGGTEAFF.

This clone was picked up one time. V and J are TRBV27 and TRBJ1-1, with 7 bases that match TRBD1. CDR1 and CDR2 (germline): MNHEY, SMNVEV (reference sequence). The CDR3 has 13 residues. V gave up 6 bases and J gave up 1 base; unmatched junction bases: 2. In nucleotides, the CDR3 is TGTGCCAGCAGGGACAGGAAGAACACTGAAGCTTTCTTT. Amino acids: CASRDRKNTEAFF.

The chain links TRBV19 to TRBJ1-3, with D possibly being TRBD1 (5 bases). Germline lookup yields CDR1 LNHDA and CDR2 SQIVND (reference sequence). V was clipped by 3 bases and J by 3 bases, with 12 bases between them. The length of the CDR3 is 15 residues. CDR3 sequence (DNA): TGTGCCAGTAGTATTTCGGCAGGGCTTGGAAACACCATATATTTT. Amino acid sequence: CASSISAGLGNTIYF.

This rearrangement joins TRBV30 to TRBJ2-3, with 7 bases matching TRBD1. The CDR3 is 14 amino acids. J gave up 4 bases and V 0 bases, and 4 bases lay outside the gene matches. Germline CDR1 GTSNPN, CDR2 SVGIG (reference sequence). CDR3 sequence: CAWSVGQGADTQYF. For the CDR3, the DNA is TGTGCCTGGAGTGTAGGTCAGGGGGCAGATACGCAGTATTTT.